A single sample is the source of the 5 T cell receptor beta chains below, sequenced in a study of PD-L1 blockade in urothelial cancer. Data came from immunoSEQ multiplex PCR; TCRdb stores just in-frame clones and leaves some out. The sample lists some 80,000 clones, about 90% occurring once. This sample comprised PBMCs, obtained around atezolizumab (anti-PD-L1) treatment. The receptors were gathered from a woman aged 70-85 years with urothelial cancer.

V usage is TRBV25-1 and J usage is TRBJ2-2; tentative D call: TRBD2 (6 bases). Trimming stripped 2 bases from V and 3 bases from J, with 16 bases between. This CDR3 is built from 17 residues. Germline lookup yields CDR1 MGHDK and CDR2 SYGVNS. CDR3 loop: CASSEGGAGGDTGELFF. The CDR3, as DNA: TGTGCCAGCAGTGAAGGGGGAGCAGGAGGGGACACCGGGGAGCTGTTTTTT.

This clone showed up just a few times. J is TRBJ1-2 and V is TRBV7-9; TRBD1 is a possible D gene (5 bases). Germline CDR1 reads SEHNR; CDR2 reads FQNEAQ (reference sequence). Trimming took off 5 bases at V and 2 bases at J, with 12 bases between the two ends. CDR3 size: 14 residues. The CDR3: CASSAVPGNYGYTF. The CDR3 bases are TGTGCCAGCAGCGCGGTTCCAGGGAACTATGGCTACACCTTC.

This clone was seen more than once but under ten times. The CDR3 reads CASSVWTSGPSNTGELFF. DNA for the CDR3: TGTGCCAGCAGTGTTTGGACTAGCGGGCCTTCGAACACCGGGGAGCTGTTTTTT. J is TRBJ2-2 and V is TRBV2; 11 nucleotides line up with TRBD2. V was clipped by 4 bases and J by 0 bases; unmatched bases: 7. Germline CDR1 SNHLY, CDR2 FYNNEI. This CDR3 is 18 amino acids long.

This sequence joins TRBV10-3 and TRBJ1-3; D is uncertain. The length of the CDR3 is 13 residues. V dropped 7 bases and J dropped 0 bases, with 7 bases sitting between them. Looked up from germline, CDR1 is ENHRY and CDR2 is SYGVKD. The CDR3, as DNA: TGTGCCATCACAGTTAACTCTGGAAACACCATATATTTT. Translating it yields CAITVNSGNTIYF.

This sequence joins TRBV7-2 and TRBJ2-7, with a possible D match to TRBD2 (6 bases). The V and J ends lost 1 base and 7 bases respectively, with 17 bases between them. This CDR3 has 15 residues. Germline V CDR1 and CDR2: SGHTA, FQGNSA. The CDR3 nucleotides are TGTGCCAGCAGCTTAGATATTAGCGGACTCTATGAGCAGTACTTC. As protein: CASSLDISGLYEQYF.